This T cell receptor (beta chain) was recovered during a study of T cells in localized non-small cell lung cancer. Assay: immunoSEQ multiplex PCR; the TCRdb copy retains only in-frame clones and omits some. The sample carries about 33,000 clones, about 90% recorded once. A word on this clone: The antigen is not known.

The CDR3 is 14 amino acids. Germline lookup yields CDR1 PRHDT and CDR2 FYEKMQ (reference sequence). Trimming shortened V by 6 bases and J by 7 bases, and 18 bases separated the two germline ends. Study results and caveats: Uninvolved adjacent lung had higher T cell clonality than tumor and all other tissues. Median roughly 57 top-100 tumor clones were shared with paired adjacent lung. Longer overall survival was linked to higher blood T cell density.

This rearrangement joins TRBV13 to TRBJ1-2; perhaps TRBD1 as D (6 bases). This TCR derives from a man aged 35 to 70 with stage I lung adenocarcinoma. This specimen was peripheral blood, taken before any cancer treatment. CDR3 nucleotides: TGTGCCAGCAGTCAGGCCCCGGGAGGGGGTGGCTACACCTTC. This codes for CASSQAPGGGGYTF.